The 11 T cell receptor beta chains below were found in one sample sequenced in a study of regulatory T cells in long-lasting Graves disease (dated by TCRdb to about 2021). The protocol used for the library was multiplex PCR. The sample was run on an Illumina HiSeq 4000. TCR beta libraries were built with iRepertoire HTBI primers and Arm-PCR amplification of CDR3 regions. TCRdb redid the processing of the public reads, applying fastp at Q25 and MiXCR, and retained in-frame beta chains. Records with the same CDR3 protein are collapsed into one entry carrying the most frequent genes and DNA. The sample table holds 350,000 to 500,000 distinct CDR3 sequences, of which 21% were seen once. The ten largest account for approximately 14% of the sample. The time point label, as the study defines it: persistent/refractory GD, antithyroid drugs over 5 years with positive TRAb. RNA was extracted from PBMCs in TRIzol for both TCR sequencing and RNA sequencing.

The source material was peripheral blood mononuclear cells (PBMCs), sampled when the disease was refractory, from a patient treated with antithyroid drugs. These receptors came from a female donor with Graves disease.

The rearrangement links TRBV2 to TRBJ2-1, with TRBD2 identical over 8 bases. Germline V CDR1 and CDR2: SNHLY, FYNNEI. The CDR3 totals 15 residues. V was clipped by 6 bases and J by 4 bases; unmatched bases: 8. The CDR3 sequence is CASSVDGRVYNEQFF. The CDR3 bases are TGTGCCAGCAGCGTAGACGGGAGGGTTTACAATGAGCAGTTCTTC.

The chain uses TRBV14 and TRBJ2-5; tentatively, D is TRBD2 (5 bases). CDR3 size: 14 residues. Germline assignment: CDR1 SGHDN and CDR2 FVKESK. V was cut by 2 bases and J by 9 bases, with 16 bases left in between. The CDR3 region is CASSQTRRMGSQYF. CDR3 in DNA: TGTGCCAGCAGCCAAACTAGAAGAATGGGGTCCCAGTACTTC.

Comment on this clonotype: A much larger clone lies one base from this, so it may be a read error. J is TRBJ2-7 and V is TRBV27; D could derive from TRBD1 or TRBD2 (6 bases each). Germline lookup yields CDR1 MNHEY and CDR2 SMNVEV (reference sequence). The CDR3 is made up of 16 amino acids. The CDR3 protein is CASILSGGRSSYEQYF. The CDR3 DNA reads as TGTGCCAGCATTTTATCCGGGGGCCGGAGCTCCTACGAGCAGTACTTC.

The table lists this clonotype with many counts. This chain uses TRBV5-4 with TRBJ2-5, with 7 bases aligning to TRBD1. With 4 bases clipped from V and 5 bases from J, the junction kept 8 bases outside the gene matches. The CDR3 contains 14 residues. Germline V gene lookup returns CDR1 SGHNT and CDR2 YYREEE (reference sequence). The CDR3 DNA reads as TGTGCCAGCAGCCCGCCGACAGGGATGGAGACCCAGTACTTC. Encoded protein: CASSPPTGMETQYF.

This clonotype has just a few counts. This chain connects TRBV18 to TRBJ1-5; D remains ambiguous. The CDR3 contains 15 residues. V was trimmed by 3 bases and J by 0 bases, leaving 9 bases between them. From germline, CDR1 is KGHSH and CDR2 LQKENI. The CDR3 spells CASSPGSDSNQPQHF. The CDR3 DNA reads as TGTGCCAGCTCACCGGGGTCCGATAGCAATCAGCCCCAGCATTTT. Full variable domain (rest looked up from reference TRBV18 and TRBJ1-5): NAGVMQNPRHLVRRRGQEARLRCSPMKGHSHVYWYRQLPEEGLKFMVYLQKENIIDESGMPKERFSAEFPKEGPSILRIQQVVRGDSAAYFCASSPGSDSNQPQHFGDGTRLSIL.

This sequence joins TRBV6-9 and TRBJ1-2, with D perhaps matching TRBD1 (6 bases). Per the germline V gene, CDR1 is MNHGY and CDR2 is SVAAGI. Deletions cut 2 bases from V and 5 bases from J, with 24 bases between. The CDR3 has 18 amino acids. CDR3: CASSYGAGDDIIGYGYTF. The CDR3 DNA reads TGTGCCAGCAGTTATGGGGCAGGGGACGATATAATTGGGTATGGCTACACCTTC.

This clonotype appeared many times. The chain employs TRBV28 and TRBJ1-2; TRBD1 might be the D (6 bases). The CDR3 is 14 amino acids. CDR1 is MDHEN and CDR2 is SYDVKM in the germline V gene. Trimming stripped 5 bases from V and 2 bases from J, with 12 bases between. CDR3 coding DNA: TGTGCCAGCAGTACCGGGACACCCAACTATGGCTACACCTTC. This encodes CASSTGTPNYGYTF.

Regarding this clonotype: A much bigger clone sits one base away, suggesting this may be a read error. CDR3: CAWTGIGKWGYTF. In DNA form, the CDR3 reads TGTGCCTGGACAGGAATTGGAAAATGGGGCTACACCTTC. The J gene is TRBJ1-2, the V gene TRBV30, with D unclear. Germline V CDR1 and CDR2: GTSNPN, SVGIG (reference sequence). V lost 4 bases and J 8 bases, leaving 17 bases between the germline ends. The CDR3 is 13 residues long.

This clonotype was picked up one time. It may be a read error: a sequence one base away is much more abundant. As the CDR3 is not closed by the conserved phenylalanine or tryptophan, this likely results from a read error. The J gene is TRBJ1-5, the V gene TRBV6-2 or TRBV6-3; D gene uncertain. This CDR3 is 14 amino acids long. V shed 10 bases and J shed 4 bases, with 17 bases lying between them. Germline V gives CDR1 MNHEY, CDR2 SVGEGT. CDR3 nucleotide sequence: TGTGCCACCTCCGCACGTAAATCAAATCAGCCCCAGCATCTT. Protein sequence: CATSARKSNQPQHL.

The chain joins TRBV20-1 to TRBJ2-7; 8 bases agree with TRBD2. The CDR3 covers 15 residues. V lost 1 base and J lost 0; bases outside the gene matches: 5. The V gene's germline CDR1 is DFQATT and CDR2 SNEGSKA (reference sequence). The CDR3 here is CSARVLSGASYEQYF. The CDR3 nucleotides read TGCAGTGCTAGAGTGCTTAGCGGGGCCTCCTACGAGCAGTACTTC.

J is TRBJ2-2 and V is TRBV30; D uncertain. This CDR3 comprises 13 residues. The V end lost 4 bases, the J end lost 6 bases, and 12 bases lay between the germline ends. Germline assignment: CDR1 GTSNPN and CDR2 SVGIG (reference sequence). The CDR3: CAWTKSGAGELFF. The CDR3, as DNA: TGTGCCTGGACAAAATCGGGCGCCGGGGAGCTGTTTTTT.